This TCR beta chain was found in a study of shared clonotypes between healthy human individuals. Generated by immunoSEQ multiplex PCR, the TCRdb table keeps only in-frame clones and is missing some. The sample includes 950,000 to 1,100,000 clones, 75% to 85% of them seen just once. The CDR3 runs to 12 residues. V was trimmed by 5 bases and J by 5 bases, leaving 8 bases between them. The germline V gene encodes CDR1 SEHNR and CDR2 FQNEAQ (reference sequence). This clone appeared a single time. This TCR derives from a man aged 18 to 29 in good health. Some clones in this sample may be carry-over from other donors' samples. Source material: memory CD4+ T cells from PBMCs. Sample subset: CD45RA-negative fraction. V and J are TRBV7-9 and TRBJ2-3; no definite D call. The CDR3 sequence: CASSPSVDTQYF. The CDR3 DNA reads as TGTGCCAGCAGCCCCTCGGTAGATACGCAGTATTTT. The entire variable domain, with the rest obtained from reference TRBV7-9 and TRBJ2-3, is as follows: DTGVSQNPRHKITKRGQNVTFRCDPISEHNRLYWYRQTLGQGPEFLTYFQNEAQLEKSRLLSDRFSAERPKGSFSTLEIQRTEQGDSAMYLCASSPSVDTQYFGPGTRLTVL.